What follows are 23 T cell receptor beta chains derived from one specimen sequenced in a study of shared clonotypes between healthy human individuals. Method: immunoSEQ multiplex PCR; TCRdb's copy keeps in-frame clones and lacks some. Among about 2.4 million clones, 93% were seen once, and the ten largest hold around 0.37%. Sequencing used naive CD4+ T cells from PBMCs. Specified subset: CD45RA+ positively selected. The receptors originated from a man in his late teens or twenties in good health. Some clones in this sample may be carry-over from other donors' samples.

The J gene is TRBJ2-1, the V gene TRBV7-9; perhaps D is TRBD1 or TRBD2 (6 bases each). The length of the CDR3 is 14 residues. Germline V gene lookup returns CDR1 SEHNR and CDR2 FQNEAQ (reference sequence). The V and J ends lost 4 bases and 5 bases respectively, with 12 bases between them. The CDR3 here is CASSWGAENNEQFF. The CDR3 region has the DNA TGTGCCAGCAGCTGGGGGGCTGAAAACAATGAGCAGTTCTTC.

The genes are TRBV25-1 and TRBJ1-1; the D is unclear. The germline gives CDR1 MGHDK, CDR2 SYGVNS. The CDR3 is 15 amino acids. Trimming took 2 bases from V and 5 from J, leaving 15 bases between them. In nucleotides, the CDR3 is TGTGCCAGCAGTGAAATGGGCGCCCTGGGGACTGAAGCTTTCTTT. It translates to CASSEMGALGTEAFF.

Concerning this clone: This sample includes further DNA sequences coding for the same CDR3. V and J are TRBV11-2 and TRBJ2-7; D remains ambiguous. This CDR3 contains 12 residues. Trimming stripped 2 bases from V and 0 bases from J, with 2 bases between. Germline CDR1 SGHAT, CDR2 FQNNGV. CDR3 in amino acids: CASSLHSYEQYF. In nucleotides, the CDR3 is TGTGCCAGCAGCTTACACTCCTACGAGCAGTACTTC.

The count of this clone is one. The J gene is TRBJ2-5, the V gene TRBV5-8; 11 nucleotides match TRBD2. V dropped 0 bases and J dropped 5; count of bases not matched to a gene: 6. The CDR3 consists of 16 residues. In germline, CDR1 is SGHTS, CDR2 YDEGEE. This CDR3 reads CASSLGLAGGSETQYF. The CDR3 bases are TGTGCCAGCAGCTTGGGGTTAGCGGGAGGGTCGGAGACCCAGTACTTC.

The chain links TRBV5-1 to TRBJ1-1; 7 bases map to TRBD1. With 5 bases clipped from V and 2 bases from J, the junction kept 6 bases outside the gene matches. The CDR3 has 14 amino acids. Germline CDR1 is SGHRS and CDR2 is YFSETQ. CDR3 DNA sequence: TGCGCCAGCAGTTCGTCAGGGGGTAACACTGAAGCTTTCTTT. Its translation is CASSSSGGNTEAFF.

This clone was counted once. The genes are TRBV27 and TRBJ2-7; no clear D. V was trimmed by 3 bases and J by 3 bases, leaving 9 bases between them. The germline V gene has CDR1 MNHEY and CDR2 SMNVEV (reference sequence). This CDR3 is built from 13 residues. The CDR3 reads CASSFRRSYEQYF. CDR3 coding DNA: TGTGCCAGCAGTTTCAGGAGAAGCTACGAGCAGTACTTC.

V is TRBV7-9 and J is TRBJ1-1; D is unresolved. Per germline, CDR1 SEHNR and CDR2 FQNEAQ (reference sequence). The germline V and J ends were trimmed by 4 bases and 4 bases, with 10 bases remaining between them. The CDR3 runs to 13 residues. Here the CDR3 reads CASSSVLPTEAFF. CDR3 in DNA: TGTGCCAGCAGCTCGGTTCTCCCCACTGAAGCTTTCTTT.

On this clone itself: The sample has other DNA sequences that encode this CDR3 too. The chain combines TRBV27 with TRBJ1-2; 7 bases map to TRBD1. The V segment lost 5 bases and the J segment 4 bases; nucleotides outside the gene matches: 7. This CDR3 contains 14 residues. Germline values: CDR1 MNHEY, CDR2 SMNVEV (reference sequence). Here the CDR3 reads CASSLRDRGYGYTF. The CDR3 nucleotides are TGTGCCAGCAGTCTTCGGGACAGAGGCTATGGCTACACCTTC.

The CDR3 DNA sequence: TGTGCCAGCAGTTCAACAGGGGATAGCTCCTACGAGCAGTACTTC. Residues: CASSSTGDSSYEQYF. V and J are TRBV28 and TRBJ2-7, with 7 bases identical to TRBD1. After removal of 4 bases from V and 0 bases from J, the junction contained 6 bases not matched to a gene. The CDR3 loop spans 15 amino acids. Per the germline V gene, CDR1 is MDHEN and CDR2 is SYDVKM.

The CDR3: CASSGQGYTDTQYF. The DNA of the CDR3 is TGCGCCAGCAGCGGTCAGGGGTACACAGATACGCAGTATTTT. The genes are TRBV5-1 and TRBJ2-3; TRBD1 is a possible D gene (6 bases). This CDR3 contains 14 residues. Trimming took 4 bases from V and 2 from J, leaving 11 bases between them. The germline CDR1 and CDR2 sequences are SGHRS and YFSETQ.

This chain's CDR3 is CATSRDPGFYEQYF. In DNA form, the CDR3 reads TGTGCCACCAGCAGAGATCCTGGGTTCTACGAGCAGTACTTC. V usage is TRBV15 and J usage is TRBJ2-7, with D hard to call. The CDR3 spans 14 residues. The germline V gene has CDR1 LNHNV and CDR2 YYDKDF (reference sequence). V gave up 0 bases and J gave up 3 bases, with 9 bases separating them.

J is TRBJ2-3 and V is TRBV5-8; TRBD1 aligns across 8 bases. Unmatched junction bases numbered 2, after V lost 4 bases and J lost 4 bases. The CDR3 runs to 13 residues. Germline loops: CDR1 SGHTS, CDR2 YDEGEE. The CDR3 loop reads CASSQDRADTQYF. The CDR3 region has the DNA TGTGCCAGCAGCCAGGACAGGGCAGATACGCAGTATTTT.

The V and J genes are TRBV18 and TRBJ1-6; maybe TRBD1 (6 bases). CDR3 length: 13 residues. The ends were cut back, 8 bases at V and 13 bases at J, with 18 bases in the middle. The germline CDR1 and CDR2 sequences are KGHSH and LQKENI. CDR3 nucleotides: TGTGCCAGCCCCCTCGGGGGGCCTTTGCCCCTCCACTTT. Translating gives CASPLGGPLPLHF.

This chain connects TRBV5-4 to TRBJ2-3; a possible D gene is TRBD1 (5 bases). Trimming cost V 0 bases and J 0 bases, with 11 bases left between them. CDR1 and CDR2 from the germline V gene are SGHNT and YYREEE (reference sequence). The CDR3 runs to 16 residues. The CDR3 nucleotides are TGTGCCAGCAGCTTGGCCACAGGTATTAGCACAGATACGCAGTATTTT. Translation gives CASSLATGISTDTQYF.

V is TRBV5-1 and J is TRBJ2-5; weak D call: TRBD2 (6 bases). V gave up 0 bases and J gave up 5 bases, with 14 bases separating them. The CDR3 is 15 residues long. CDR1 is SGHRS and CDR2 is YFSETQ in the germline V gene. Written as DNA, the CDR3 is TGCGCCAGCAGCTTGGAGTCCGGAGGGTGGGAGACCCAGTACTTC. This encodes CASSLESGGWETQYF.

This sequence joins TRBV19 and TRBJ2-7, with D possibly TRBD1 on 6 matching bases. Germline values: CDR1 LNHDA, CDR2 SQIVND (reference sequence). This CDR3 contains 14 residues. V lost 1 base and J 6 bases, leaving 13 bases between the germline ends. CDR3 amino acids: CASSIGGLGGEQYF. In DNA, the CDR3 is TGTGCCAGTAGTATAGGAGGCCTAGGGGGCGAGCAGTACTTC.

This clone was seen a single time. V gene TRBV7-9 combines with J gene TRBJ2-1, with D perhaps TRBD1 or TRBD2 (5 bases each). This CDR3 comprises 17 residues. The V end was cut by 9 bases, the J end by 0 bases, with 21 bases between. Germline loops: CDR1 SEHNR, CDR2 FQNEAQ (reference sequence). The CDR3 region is CARGEGPAKSSYNEQFF. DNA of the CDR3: TGTGCCAGAGGCGAGGGACCTGCGAAGAGCTCCTACAATGAGCAGTTCTTC.

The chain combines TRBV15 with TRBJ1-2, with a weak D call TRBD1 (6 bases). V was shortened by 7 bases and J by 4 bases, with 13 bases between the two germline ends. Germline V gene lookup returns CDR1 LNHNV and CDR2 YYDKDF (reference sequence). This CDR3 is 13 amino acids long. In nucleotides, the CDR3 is TGTGCCACCACGGCCAGGGGCAGCTATGGCTACACCTTC. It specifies CATTARGSYGYTF.

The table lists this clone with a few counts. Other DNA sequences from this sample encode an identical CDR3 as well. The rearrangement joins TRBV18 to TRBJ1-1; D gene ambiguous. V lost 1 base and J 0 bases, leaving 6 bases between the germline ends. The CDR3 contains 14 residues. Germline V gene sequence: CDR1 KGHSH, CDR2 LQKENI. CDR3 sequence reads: CASSPQGVNTEAFF. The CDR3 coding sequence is TGTGCCAGCTCACCACAGGGAGTGAACACTGAAGCTTTCTTT. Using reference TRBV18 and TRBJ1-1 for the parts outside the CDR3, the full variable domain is NAGVMQNPRHLVRRRGQEARLRCSPMKGHSHVYWYRQLPEEGLKFMVYLQKENIIDESGMPKERFSAEFPKEGPSILRIQQVVRGDSAAYFCASSPQGVNTEAFFGQGTRLTVV.

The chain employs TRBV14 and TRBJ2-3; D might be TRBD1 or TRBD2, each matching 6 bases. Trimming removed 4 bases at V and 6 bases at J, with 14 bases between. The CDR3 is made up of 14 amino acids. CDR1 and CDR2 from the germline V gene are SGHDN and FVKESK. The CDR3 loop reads CASSLRQGGDTQYF. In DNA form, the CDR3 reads TGTGCCAGCAGCCTAAGACAAGGGGGGGATACGCAGTATTTT.

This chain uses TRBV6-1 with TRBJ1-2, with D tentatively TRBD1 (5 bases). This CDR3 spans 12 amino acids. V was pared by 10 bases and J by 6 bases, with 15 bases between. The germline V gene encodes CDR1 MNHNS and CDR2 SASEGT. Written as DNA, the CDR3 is TGTGCCATCCAACCTTCGGGGGATGGCTACACCTTC. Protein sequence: CAIQPSGDGYTF.

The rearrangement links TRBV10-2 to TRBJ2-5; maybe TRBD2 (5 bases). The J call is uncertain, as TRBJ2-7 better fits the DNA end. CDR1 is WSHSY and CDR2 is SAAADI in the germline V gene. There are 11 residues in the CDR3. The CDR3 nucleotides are TGCGCCAGCTTGGAGGTGCACGAGCAGTACTTC. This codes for CASLEVHEQYF.

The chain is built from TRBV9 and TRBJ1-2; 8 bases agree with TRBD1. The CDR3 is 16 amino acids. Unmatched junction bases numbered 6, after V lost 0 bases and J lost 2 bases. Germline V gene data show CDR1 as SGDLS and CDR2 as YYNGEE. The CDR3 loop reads CASSVGAGGMNYGYTF. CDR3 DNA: TGTGCCAGCAGCGTAGGGGCAGGGGGCATGAACTATGGCTACACCTTC. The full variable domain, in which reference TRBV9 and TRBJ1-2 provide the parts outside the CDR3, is DSGVTQTPKHLITATGQRVTLRCSPRSGDLSVYWYQQSLDQGLQFLIQYYNGEERAKGNILERFSAQQFPDLHSELNLSSLELGDSALYFCASSVGAGGMNYGYTFGSGTRLTVV.